This T cell receptor beta chain came from a study of molecular identifiers for immune sequencing clone quantification. Many counts were recorded for this clonotype. Via MiXCR, TCRdb re-called the PCR reads, giving one row per CDR3 protein. The profile covers about 630,000 distinct CDR3 sequences, with 25% appearing a single time and about 0.81% taken by the ten largest. The CDR3 spans 13 residues. Germline CDR1 SEHNR, CDR2 FQNEAQ (reference sequence). Trimming took 7 bases from V and 1 from J, leaving 7 bases between them. The source of this sequence is a human donor in good health. Some libraries in this study had Jurkat cell RNA spiked in. This chain joins TRBV7-9 and TRBJ1-4; perhaps TRBD1 as D (5 bases). The sequenced material came from naive CD8+ T cells from blood, with Jurkat cell RNA spiked in. Noted subset: FACS-sorted CD8+CD4-CCR7+CD45RA+ naive T cells. CDR3 DNA sequence: TGTGCCAGCAAAGGGGAAACTAATGAAAAACTGTTTTTT. It translates to CASKGETNEKLFF.